Listed below are T cell receptor beta chains from one sample, sequenced in a study of OX40 agonist ivuxolimab in advanced cancers. The data were produced by immunoSEQ multiplex PCR, yet TCRdb's version contains in-frame clones alone and is incomplete. The sample holds some 60,000 clones; 91% are singletons and the top ten take 14%. The material sequenced was CD4+ or CD8+ T cells sorted from blood, taken in a trial of the OX40 agonist ivuxolimab. These receptors were collected from an adult with an advanced solid tumor such as melanoma, head and neck, liver or kidney cancer. CDR3s include the opening cysteine and the closing phenylalanine or tryptophan. D genes are given only for firm matches. The listing skips clone size in some rows; elsewhere it reads once, few, many or a size class.

abundance	d_gene	j_gene	v_gene	CDR3nt	CDR3aa
few	TRBD1	TRBJ1-2	TRBV7-2	TGTGCCAGCAGCCGGACAGGGCGGGATGGCTACACCTTC	CASSRTGRDGYTF
NA	TRBD1	TRBJ2-7	TRBV5-4	TGTGCCAGCAGCGCTAGACAGGGGGTATCCTACGAGCAGTACTTC	CASSARQGVSYEQYF
NA	NA	TRBJ1-3	TRBV5-1	TGCGCCAGCAGCTTGGGTCAGGGCGTTGGAAACACCATATATTTT	CASSLGQGVGNTIYF
once	TRBD1	TRBJ1-2	TRBV4-3	TGCGCCAGCAGCCGAAGGGCAGGGGGCGACTATGGCTACACCTTC	CASSRRAGGDYGYTF
NA	NA	TRBJ1-1	TRBV13	TGTGCCAGCAGCTTAGTAGAGAACACTGAAGCTTTCTTT	CASSLVENTEAFF
NA	NA	TRBJ2-2	TRBV30	TGTGCCTGGAGTGAGGCAGGAGAGGAGCTGTTTTTT	CAWSEAGEELFF
NA	TRBD2	TRBJ2-7	TRBV7-7	TGTGCTAGCAGCTTACGGGCGGTAGCGGGAGCCTACGAGCAGTACTTC	CASSLRAVAGAYEQYF
NA	TRBD1	TRBJ2-2	TRBV7-9	TGTGCCAGGCACCGGGACAGCAACACCGGGGAGCTGTTTTTT	CARHRDSNTGELFF
once	NA	TRBJ1-6	TRBV27	TGTGCCAGCAGTTCCTATAGGGGAAATTCACCCCTCCACTTT	CASSSYRGNSPLHF
NA	TRBD2	TRBJ2-7	TRBV7-2	TGTGCCAGCAGCTTTTTCCCCCCCGCTAGCGGGACGGCCTACGAGCAGTACTTC	CASSFFPPASGTAYEQYF
NA	NA	TRBJ1-1	TRBV6-5	TGTGCCAGCACAAGGGGAACTGAAGCTTTCTTT	CASTRGTEAFF
NA	TRBD2	TRBJ2-5	TRBV11-3	TGTGCCAGCAGCACCGGACTAGCGAGTGGGCGGGAGACCCAGTACTTC	CASSTGLASGRETQYF
NA	NA	TRBJ2-1	TRBV6-5	TGTGCCAGCAGTTACGGTCGGGCACTCCGCTACAATGAGCAGTTCTTC	CASSYGRALRYNEQFF
NA	NA	TRBJ2-3	TRBV27	TGTGCCAGCATCCATACGCAGTATTTT	CASIHTQYF
NA	NA	TRBJ2-7	TRBV28	TGTGCCAGCAGCCCCCAGGGGAACGAGCAGTACTTC	CASSPQGNEQYF
NA	TRBD2	TRBJ2-1	TRBV5-1	TGCGCCAGCGGCCAGGGGACTAGCGGGAGGGTTTCCGATGAGCAGTTCTTC	CASGQGTSGRVSDEQFF
NA	TRBD2	TRBJ2-7	TRBV11-2	TGTGCCAGCAGCTTAGTCAGCGGGACCTACGAGCAGTACTTC	CASSLVSGTYEQYF
NA	NA	TRBJ2-1	TRBV10-2	TGCGCCAGCAGTGAGGTCCCCGTTACGTTATACAATGAGCAGTTCTTC	CASSEVPVTLYNEQFF
once	NA	TRBJ1-2	TRBV2	TGTGCCAGCAGGGCCGACAGCTCTTATGGCTACACCTTC	CASRADSSYGYTF
NA	TRBD1	TRBJ2-1	TRBV6-5	TGTGCCAGCAGTCGCGGTGGACAGGTCAACAATGAGCAGTTCTTC	CASSRGGQVNNEQFF